What follows describes a single TCR beta chain. Germline assignment: CDR1 MDHEN and CDR2 SYDVKM. Trimming took 3 bases from V and 5 from J; bases not matched to a gene: 12. This CDR3 contains 17 residues. The entry originates in a study of blood T cell repertoires in COVID-19. Study-wide background: PBMCs, B-cell-depleted T cells, or T cells provided the cDNA or gDNA that made up the material.

As processed by the authors: For nucleated cells, counts were estimated from reference gene primer amplification. TCRdb's table, derived via immunoSEQ multiplex PCR, lists solely in-frame clones and lacks some. That table furnishes V, J and clone size, whereas the DNA furnished D and trimming. The data show fewer than 350,000 clones, 81% seen once. Sequencing was done on a sample of peripheral blood. The chain couples TRBV28 to TRBJ1-5, with 8 bases matching TRBD1. The sequence came from a woman aged 55-69 years with active or convalescent COVID-19. DNA of the CDR3: TGTGCCAGCAGTTTCGACCGGACAGGGTGGATTTATCAGCCCCAGCATTTT. Its protein product is CASSFDRTGWIYQPQHF. The complete variable domain, with remaining parts taken from reference TRBV28 and TRBJ1-5, reads DVKVTQSSRYLVKRTGEKVFLECVQDMDHENMFWYRQDPGLGLRLIYFSYDVKMKEKGDIPEGYSVSREKKERFSLILESASTNQTSMYLCASSFDRTGWIYQPQHFGDGTRLSIL.